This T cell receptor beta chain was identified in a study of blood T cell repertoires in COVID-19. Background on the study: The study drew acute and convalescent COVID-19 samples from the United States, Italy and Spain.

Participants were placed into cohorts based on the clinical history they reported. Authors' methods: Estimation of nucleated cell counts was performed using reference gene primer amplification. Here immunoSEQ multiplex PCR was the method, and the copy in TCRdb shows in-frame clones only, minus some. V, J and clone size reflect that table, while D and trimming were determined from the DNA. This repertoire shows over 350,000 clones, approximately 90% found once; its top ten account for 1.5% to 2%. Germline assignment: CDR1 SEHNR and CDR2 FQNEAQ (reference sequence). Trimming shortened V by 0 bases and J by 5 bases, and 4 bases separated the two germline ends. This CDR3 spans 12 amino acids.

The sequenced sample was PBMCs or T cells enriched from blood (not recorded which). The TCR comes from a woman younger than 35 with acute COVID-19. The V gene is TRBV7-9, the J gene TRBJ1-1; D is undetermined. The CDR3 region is CASSLAETEAFF. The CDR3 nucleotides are TGTGCCAGCAGCTTAGCGGAGACTGAAGCTTTCTTT.